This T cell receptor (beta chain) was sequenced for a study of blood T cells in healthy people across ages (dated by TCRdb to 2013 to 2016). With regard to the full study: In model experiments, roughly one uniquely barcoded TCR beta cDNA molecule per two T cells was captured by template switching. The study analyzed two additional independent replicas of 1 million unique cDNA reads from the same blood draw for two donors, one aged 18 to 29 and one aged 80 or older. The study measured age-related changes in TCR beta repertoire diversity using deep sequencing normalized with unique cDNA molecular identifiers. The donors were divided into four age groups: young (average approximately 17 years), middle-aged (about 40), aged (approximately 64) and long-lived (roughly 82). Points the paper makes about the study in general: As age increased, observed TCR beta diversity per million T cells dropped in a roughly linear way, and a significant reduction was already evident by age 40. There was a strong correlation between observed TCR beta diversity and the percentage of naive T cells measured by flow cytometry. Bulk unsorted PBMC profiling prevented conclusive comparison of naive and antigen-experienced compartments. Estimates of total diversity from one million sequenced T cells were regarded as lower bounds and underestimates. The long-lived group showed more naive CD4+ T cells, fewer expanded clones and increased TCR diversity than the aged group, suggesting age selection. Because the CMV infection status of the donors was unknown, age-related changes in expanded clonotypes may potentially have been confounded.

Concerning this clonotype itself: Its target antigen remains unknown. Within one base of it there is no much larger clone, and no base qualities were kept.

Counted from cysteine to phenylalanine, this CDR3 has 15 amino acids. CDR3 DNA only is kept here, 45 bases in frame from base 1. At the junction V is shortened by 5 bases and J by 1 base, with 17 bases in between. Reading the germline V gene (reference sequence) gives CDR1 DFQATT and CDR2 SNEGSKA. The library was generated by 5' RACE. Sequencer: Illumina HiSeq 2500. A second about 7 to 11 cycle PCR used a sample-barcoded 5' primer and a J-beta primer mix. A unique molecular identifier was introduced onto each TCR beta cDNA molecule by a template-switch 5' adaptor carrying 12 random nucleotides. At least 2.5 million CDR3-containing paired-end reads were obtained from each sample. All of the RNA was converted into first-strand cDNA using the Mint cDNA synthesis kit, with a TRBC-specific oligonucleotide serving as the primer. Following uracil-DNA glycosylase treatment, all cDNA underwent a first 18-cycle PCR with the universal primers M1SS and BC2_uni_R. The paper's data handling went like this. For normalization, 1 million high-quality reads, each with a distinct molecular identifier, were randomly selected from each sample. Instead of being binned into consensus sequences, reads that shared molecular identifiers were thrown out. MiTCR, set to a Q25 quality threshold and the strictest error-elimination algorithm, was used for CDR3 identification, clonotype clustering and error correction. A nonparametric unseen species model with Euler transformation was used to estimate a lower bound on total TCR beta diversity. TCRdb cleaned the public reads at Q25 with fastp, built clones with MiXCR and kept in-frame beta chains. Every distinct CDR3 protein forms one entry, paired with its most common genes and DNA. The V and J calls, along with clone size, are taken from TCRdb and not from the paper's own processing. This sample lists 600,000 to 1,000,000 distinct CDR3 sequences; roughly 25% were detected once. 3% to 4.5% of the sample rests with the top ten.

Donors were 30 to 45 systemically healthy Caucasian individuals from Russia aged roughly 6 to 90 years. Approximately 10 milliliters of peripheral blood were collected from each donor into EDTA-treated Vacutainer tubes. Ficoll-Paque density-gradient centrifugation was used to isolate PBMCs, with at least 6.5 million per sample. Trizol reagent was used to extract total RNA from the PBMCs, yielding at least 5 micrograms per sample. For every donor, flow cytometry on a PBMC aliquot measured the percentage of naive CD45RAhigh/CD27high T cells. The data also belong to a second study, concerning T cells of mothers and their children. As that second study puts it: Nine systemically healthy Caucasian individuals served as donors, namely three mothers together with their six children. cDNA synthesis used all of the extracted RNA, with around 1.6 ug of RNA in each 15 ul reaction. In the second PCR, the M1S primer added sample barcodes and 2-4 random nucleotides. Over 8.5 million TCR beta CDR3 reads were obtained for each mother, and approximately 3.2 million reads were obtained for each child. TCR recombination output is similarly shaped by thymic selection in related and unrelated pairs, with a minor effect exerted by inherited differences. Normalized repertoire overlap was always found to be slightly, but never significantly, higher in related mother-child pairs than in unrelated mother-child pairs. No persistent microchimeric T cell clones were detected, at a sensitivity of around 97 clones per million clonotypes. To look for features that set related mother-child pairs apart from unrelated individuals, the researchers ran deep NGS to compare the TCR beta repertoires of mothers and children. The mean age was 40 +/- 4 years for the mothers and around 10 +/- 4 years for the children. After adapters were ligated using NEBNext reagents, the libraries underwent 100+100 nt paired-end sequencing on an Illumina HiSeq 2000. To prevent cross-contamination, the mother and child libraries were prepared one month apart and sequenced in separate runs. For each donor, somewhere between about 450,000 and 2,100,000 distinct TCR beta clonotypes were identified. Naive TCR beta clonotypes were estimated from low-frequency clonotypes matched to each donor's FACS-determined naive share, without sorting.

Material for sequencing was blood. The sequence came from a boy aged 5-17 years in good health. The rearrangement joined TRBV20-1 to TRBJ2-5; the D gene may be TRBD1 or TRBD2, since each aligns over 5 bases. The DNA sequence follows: TGCAGTGCTGACGTGGGGACCTCGCCCCAAGAGACCCAGTACTTC. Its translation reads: CSADVGTSPQETQYF.